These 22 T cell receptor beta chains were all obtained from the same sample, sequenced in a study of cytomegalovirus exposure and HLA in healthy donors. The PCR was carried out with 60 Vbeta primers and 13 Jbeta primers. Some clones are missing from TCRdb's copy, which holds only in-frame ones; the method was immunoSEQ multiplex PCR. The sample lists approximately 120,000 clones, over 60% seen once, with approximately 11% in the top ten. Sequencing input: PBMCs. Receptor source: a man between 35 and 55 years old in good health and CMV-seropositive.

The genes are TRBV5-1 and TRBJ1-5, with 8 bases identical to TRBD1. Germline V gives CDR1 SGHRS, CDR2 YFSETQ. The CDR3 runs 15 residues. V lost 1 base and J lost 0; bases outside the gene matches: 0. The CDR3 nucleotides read TGCGCCAGCAGCTTGACAGGGGGTAGCAATCAGCCCCAGCATTTT. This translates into CASSLTGGSNQPQHF.

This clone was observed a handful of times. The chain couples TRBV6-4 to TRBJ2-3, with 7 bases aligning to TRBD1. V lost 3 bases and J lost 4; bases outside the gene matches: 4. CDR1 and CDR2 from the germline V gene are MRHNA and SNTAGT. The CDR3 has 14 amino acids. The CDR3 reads CASSERQGPDTQYF. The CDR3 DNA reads TGTGCCAGCAGTGAAAGACAGGGTCCAGATACGCAGTATTTT.

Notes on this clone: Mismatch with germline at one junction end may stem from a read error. CDR3 sequence (DNA): TGTGCTAGCAGCCTTGGACACGGCTACGAGCAGTACTTC. It is translated as CASSLGHGYEQYF. This sequence joins TRBV7-7 and TRBJ2-7; TRBD1 might be the D (5 bases). The V gene's germline CDR1 is SSHAT and CDR2 FNYEAQ (reference sequence). This CDR3 region has 13 residues.

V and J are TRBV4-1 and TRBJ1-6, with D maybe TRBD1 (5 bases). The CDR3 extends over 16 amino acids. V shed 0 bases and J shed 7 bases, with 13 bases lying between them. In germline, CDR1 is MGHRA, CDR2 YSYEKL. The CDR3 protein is CASSQEGKGWNSPLHF. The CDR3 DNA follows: TGCGCCAGCAGCCAAGAAGGAAAGGGGTGGAATTCACCCCTCCACTTT.

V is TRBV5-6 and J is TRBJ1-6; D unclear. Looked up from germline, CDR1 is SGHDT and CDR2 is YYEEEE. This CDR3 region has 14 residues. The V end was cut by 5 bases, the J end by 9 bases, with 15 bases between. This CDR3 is CASRRRGISSPLHF. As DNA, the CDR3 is TGTGCCAGCAGGAGGCGGGGTATCAGTTCACCCCTCCACTTT.

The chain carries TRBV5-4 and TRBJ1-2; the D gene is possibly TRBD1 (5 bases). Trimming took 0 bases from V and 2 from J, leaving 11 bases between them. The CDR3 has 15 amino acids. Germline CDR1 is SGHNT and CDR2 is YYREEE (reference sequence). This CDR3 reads CASSLVVGGNYGYTF. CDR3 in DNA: TGTGCCAGCAGCTTGGTTGTGGGGGGGAACTATGGCTACACCTTC.

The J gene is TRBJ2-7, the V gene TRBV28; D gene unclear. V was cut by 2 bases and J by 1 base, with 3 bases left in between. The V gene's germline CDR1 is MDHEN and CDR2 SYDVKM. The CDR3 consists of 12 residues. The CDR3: CASSLLSYEQYF. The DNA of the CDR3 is TGTGCCAGCAGTTTACTTTCCTACGAGCAGTACTTC.

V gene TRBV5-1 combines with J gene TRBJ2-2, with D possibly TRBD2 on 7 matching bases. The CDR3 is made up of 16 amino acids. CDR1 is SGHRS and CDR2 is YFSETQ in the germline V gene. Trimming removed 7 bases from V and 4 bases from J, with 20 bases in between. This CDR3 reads CASSPEVGGLTGELFF. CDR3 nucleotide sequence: TGCGCCAGCTCCCCGGAGGTGGGGGGGCTCACCGGGGAGCTGTTTTTT.

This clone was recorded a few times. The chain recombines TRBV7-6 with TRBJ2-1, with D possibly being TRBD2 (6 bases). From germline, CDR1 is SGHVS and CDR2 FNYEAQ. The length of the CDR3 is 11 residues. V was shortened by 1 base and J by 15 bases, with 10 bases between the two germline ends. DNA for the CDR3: TGTGCCAGCAGCTTAGGCGGGACGTGGTTCTTC. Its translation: CASSLGGTWFF.

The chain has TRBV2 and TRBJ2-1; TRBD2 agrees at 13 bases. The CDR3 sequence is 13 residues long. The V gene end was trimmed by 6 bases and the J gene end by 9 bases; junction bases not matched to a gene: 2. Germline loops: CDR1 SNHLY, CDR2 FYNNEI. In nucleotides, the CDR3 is TGTGCCAGCAGACTAGCGGGGGGGGGTGAGCAGTTCTTC. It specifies CASRLAGGGEQFF.

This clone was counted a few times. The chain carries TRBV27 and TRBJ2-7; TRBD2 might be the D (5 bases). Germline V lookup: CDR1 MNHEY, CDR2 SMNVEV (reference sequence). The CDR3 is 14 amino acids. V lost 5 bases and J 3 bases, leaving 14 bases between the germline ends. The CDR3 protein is CASSPSWEIYEQYF. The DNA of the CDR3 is TGTGCCAGCAGTCCCTCGTGGGAGATCTACGAGCAGTACTTC.

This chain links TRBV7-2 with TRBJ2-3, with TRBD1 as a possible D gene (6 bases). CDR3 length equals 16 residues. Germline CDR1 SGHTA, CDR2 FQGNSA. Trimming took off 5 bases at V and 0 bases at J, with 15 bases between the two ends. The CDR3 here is CASSPSGTTSTDTQYF. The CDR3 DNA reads TGTGCCAGCAGCCCTTCCGGGACAACTAGCACAGATACGCAGTATTTT.

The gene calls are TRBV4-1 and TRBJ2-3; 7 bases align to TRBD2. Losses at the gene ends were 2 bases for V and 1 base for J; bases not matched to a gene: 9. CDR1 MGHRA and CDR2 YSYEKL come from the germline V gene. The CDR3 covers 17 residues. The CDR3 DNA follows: TGCGCCAGCAGCCAACGCTACGGGGGGACGGGCACAGATACGCAGTATTTT. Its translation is CASSQRYGGTGTDTQYF.

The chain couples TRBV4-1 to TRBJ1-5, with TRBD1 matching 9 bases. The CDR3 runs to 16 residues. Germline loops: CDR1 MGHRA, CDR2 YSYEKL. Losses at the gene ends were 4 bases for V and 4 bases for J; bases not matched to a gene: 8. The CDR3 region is CASSPAGQGRNQPQHF. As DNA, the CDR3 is TGCGCCAGCAGCCCGGCGGGACAGGGCCGGAATCAGCCCCAGCATTTT.

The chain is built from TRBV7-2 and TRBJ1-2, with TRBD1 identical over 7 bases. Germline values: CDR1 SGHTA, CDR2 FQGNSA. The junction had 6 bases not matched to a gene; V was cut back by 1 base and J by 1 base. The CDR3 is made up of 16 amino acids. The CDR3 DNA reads TGTGCCAGCAGCTTAGGGACAGGTGGGAATAACTATGGCTACACCTTC. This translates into CASSLGTGGNNYGYTF.

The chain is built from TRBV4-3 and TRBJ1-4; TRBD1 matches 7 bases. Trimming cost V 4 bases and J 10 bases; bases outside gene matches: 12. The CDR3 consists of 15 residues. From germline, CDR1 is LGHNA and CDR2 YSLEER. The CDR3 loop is CASSRTQGFGGKLFF. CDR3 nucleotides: TGCGCCAGCAGCCGCACACAGGGGTTTGGCGGAAAACTGTTTTTT.

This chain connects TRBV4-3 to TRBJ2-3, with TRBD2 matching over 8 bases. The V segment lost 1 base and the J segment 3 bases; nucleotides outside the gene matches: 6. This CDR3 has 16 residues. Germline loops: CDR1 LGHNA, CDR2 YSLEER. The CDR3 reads CASSQARSGGTDTQYF. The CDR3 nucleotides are TGCGCCAGCAGCCAAGCTCGAAGCGGGGGAACAGATACGCAGTATTTT.

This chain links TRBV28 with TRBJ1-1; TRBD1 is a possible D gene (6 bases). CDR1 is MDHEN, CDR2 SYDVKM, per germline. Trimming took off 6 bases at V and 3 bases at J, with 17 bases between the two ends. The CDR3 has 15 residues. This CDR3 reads CASSSTGLVDTEAFF. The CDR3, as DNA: TGTGCCAGCAGCAGCACAGGGTTAGTGGACACTGAAGCTTTCTTT.

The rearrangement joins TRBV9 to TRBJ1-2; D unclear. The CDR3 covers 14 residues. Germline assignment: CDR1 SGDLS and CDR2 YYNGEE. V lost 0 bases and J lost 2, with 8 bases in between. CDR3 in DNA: TGTGCCAGCAGCGTAGGGGGAGGCAACTATGGCTACACCTTC. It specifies CASSVGGGNYGYTF.

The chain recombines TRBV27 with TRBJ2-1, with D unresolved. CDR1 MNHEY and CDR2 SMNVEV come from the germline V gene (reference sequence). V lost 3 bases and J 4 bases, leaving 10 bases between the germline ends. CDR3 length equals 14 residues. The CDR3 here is CASSLGRTYNEQFF. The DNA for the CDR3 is TGTGCCAGCAGTTTGGGCCGCACTTACAATGAGCAGTTCTTC.

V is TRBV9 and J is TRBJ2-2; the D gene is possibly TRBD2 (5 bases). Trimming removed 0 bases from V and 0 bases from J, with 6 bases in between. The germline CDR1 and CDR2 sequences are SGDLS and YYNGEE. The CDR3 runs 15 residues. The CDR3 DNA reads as TGTGCCAGCAGCGTAGCGGGGTCGAACACCGGGGAGCTGTTTTTT. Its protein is CASSVAGSNTGELFF.

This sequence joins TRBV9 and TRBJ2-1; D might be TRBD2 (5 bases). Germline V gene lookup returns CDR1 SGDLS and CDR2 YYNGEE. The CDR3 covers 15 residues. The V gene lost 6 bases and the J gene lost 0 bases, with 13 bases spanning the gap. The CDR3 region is CASTPLANSYNEQFF. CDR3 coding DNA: TGTGCCAGCACCCCCCTAGCAAACTCCTACAATGAGCAGTTCTTC.